This T cell receptor (beta chain) derives from a study of T cells in Graves' hyperthyroidism and ophthalmopathy. Uncontrolled infection, other autoimmune disease, pregnancy or lactation barred patients from enrollment. Diagnosis rested on symptoms, serum thyroxine and TRAb, thyroid ultrasound, and orbital computed tomography. Using RNA transcripts as the source, TCR beta CDR3 regions were amplified. Initially, a first-round RT-PCR of the TCR CDR3 employed the HTBI primer set. TCRdb redid the calling of the multiplex PCR reads with MiXCR, one entry per CDR3 protein. Of approximately 700,000 distinct CDR3 sequences listed, just under 45% were seen once; the top ten hold under 8%. Per germline, CDR1 SEHNR and CDR2 FQNEAQ (reference sequence). V dropped 8 bases and J dropped 0; count of bases not matched to a gene: 9. This CDR3 comprises 15 residues. In this sample, this clonotype turned up a few times. Antigen specificity is unknown.

Broader study findings: Through a model of 13 V-J features, ophthalmopathy was separated from stable hyperthyroidism. The model foresaw ophthalmopathy a median roughly 6 months prior to onset.

J is TRBJ2-7 and V is TRBV7-9, with 8 bases that match TRBD1. The sequenced material came from peripheral blood or thyroid tissue (not recorded which). This clonotype originated in an adult man with Graves' disease, either hyperthyroidism or ophthalmopathy (not recorded which). CDR3 coding DNA: TGTGCCAGCCAATCCGGGACAGGACGCTCCTACGAGCAGTACTTC. Its translation: CASQSGTGRSYEQYF.